A selection of T cell receptor beta chains follows, all from one sample in a study of metastatic and nonmetastatic thyroid tumors. Through MiXCR, TCRdb re-clonotyped the PCR reads. The repertoire holds tens of thousands of clones, with 20% to 25% as singletons. What was sequenced was blood. All receptors come from a female donor with papillary thyroid cancer or a benign thyroid nodule (not recorded which). Some clones in this sample may be carry-over from other donors' samples. Both conserved end residues are part of each CDR3. D genes are given only for firm matches. The listing skips clone size in some rows; elsewhere it reads once, few, many or a size class.

V gene	clone size	J gene	D gene	CDR3 protein	CDR3 DNA
TRBV12-3/TRBV12-4	many	TRBJ1-3	NA	CASSWASGNTIYF	TGTGCCAGCAGTTGGGCGTCTGGAAACACCATATATTTT
TRBV6-1	many	TRBJ1-4	TRBD1	CAIQGGEGEKLFF	TGTGCCATCCAAGGGGGCGAGGGAGAAAAACTGTTTTTT
TRBV28	NA	TRBJ2-7	TRBD2	CANSSRAHVAGGFVEQYF	TGTGCCAACAGCTCCAGGGCCCATGTAGCGGGAGGGTTTGTCGAGCAGTACTTC
TRBV9	NA	TRBJ2-3	NA	CASRASWGADTQYF	TGTGCCAGCAGGGCCTCGTGGGGAGCAGATACGCAGTATTTT
TRBV19	many	TRBJ2-2	NA	CASSQNRDVDTGELFF	TGTGCCAGTAGTCAAAACAGGGATGTTGACACCGGGGAGCTGTTTTTT
TRBV20-1	NA	TRBJ2-1	TRBD2	CSADARLSGGNELFF	TGCAGTGCTGATGCCCGACTATCGGGAGGCAATGAGCTGTTCTTC
TRBV5-1	many	TRBJ2-2	TRBD2	CASSSGLAGETGELFF	TGCGCCAGCAGCTCGGGACTAGCGGGAGAAACCGGGGAGCTGTTTTTT
TRBV2	medium-sized	TRBJ2-7	NA	CASSDPSYEQYF	TGTGCCAGCAGTGACCCCAGCTACGAGCAGTACTTC
TRBV12-3/TRBV12-4	many	TRBJ2-1	NA	CASSSRQSQFF	TGTGCCAGCAGTTCCAGACAGTCCCAGTTCTTC
TRBV15	many	TRBJ2-5	NA	CATRPFLETETQYF	TGTGCCACCAGGCCTTTTCTGGAGACAGAGACCCAGTACTTC
TRBV10-1	many	TRBJ2-5	TRBD2	CASSDGGVAGGETQYF	TGCGCCAGCAGTGATGGAGGGGTAGCGGGAGGGGAGACCCAGTACTTC
TRBV3-1	many	TRBJ2-7	TRBD1	CASSHSGTGIYEQYF	TGTGCCAGCAGCCATTCCGGGACAGGGATCTACGAGCAGTACTTC
TRBV30	many	TRBJ2-3	NA	CAWSNKPPYTQYF	TGTGCCTGGAGTAACAAACCTCCCTATACGCAGTATTTT
TRBV24-1	many	TRBJ2-5	NA	CATSDFDSLETQYF	TGTGCCACCAGTGATTTTGACAGTTTAGAGACCCAGTACTTC
TRBV12-3/TRBV12-4	NA	TRBJ2-7	NA	CASSIDTGVYEQYF	TGTGCCAGCAGTATAGACACAGGAGTCTACGAGCAGTACTTC
TRBV6-1	many	TRBJ1-4	NA	CASSGGESSEKLFF	TGTGCCAGCAGTGGAGGGGAATCGAGTGAAAAACTGTTTTTT
TRBV11-2	NA	TRBJ2-7	NA	CASIGRFIYEQYF	TGTGCCAGCATTGGGCGGTTCATCTACGAGCAGTACTTC
TRBV28	many	TRBJ2-5	NA	CASSRRQGLQETQYF	TGTGCCAGCAGTCGCAGGCAGGGCCTCCAAGAGACCCAGTACTTC
TRBV20-1	NA	TRBJ2-7	TRBD2	CSATRTPSGSWGEQYF	TGCAGTGCTACACGAACACCTAGCGGGAGTTGGGGAGAGCAGTACTTC
TRBV9	NA	TRBJ2-7	NA	CASSRRVQPYEQYF	TGTGCCAGCAGCAGACGGGTGCAACCCTACGAGCAGTACTTC
TRBV20-1	many	TRBJ2-1	NA	CSARAPHINEQFF	TGCAGTGCTAGGGCTCCACACATTAATGAGCAGTTCTTC
TRBV28	many	TRBJ2-3	NA	CASRGTVGADTQYF	TGTGCCAGCAGGGGGACTGTAGGCGCGGATACGCAGTATTTT
TRBV12-5	few	TRBJ2-3	NA	CVSGGAADTQYF	TGTGTTAGTGGTGGGGCGGCAGATACGCAGTATTTT
TRBV28	many	TRBJ2-1	TRBD2	CASITSGAYNEQFF	TGTGCCAGCATCACTAGCGGGGCCTACAATGAGCAGTTCTTC
TRBV11-1	NA	TRBJ2-2	NA	CVSIALLAGELFF	TGTGTCAGCATCGCCCTCCTAGCCGGGGAGCTGTTTTTT
TRBV5-1	many	TRBJ1-4	NA	CASSLGTYEKLFF	TGCGCCAGCAGCTTAGGGACGTATGAAAAACTGTTTTTT
TRBV28	few	TRBJ2-7	NA	CASSLQADMAYEQYF	TGTGCCAGCAGTTTACAGGCTGACATGGCTTACGAGCAGTACTTC
TRBV5-1	many	TRBJ2-7	NA	CASRRTQGWEQYF	TGCGCCAGCCGGAGGACCCAAGGGTGGGAGCAGTACTTC
TRBV6-1	medium-sized	TRBJ2-7	NA	CASNPGRTYEQYF	TGTGCCAGCAACCCAGGGAGGACCTACGAGCAGTACTTC
TRBV18	many	TRBJ1-3	NA	CASSLETGSGNTIYF	TGTGCCAGCTCACTAGAAACAGGCTCTGGAAACACCATATATTTT
TRBV10-1	many	TRBJ2-1	TRBD2	CASRGSGRATEQFF	TGCGCCAGCCGGGGTAGCGGGAGGGCTACTGAGCAGTTCTTC
TRBV18	many	TRBJ2-1	TRBD2	CASSSSGSWNEQFF	TGTGCCAGCTCGTCTAGCGGGAGTTGGAATGAGCAGTTCTTC
TRBV5-6	many	TRBJ1-2	TRBD1	CASSPPGTVNYGYTF	TGTGCCAGCAGCCCACCCGGGACAGTTAACTATGGCTACACCTTC
TRBV19	many	TRBJ2-1	TRBD2	CASRETSGRVYNEQFF	TGTGCCAGTAGAGAGACTAGCGGGAGGGTATACAATGAGCAGTTCTTC
TRBV4-1	NA	TRBJ2-7	NA	CAISLRYRVSFEQYF	TGCGCCATCAGCCTCCGGTACAGGGTCTCCTTCGAGCAGTACTTC
TRBV6-1	NA	TRBJ2-2	NA	CATSEDEGVGAGELFF	TGTGCCACCAGTGAAGATGAGGGGGTTGGAGCCGGGGAGCTGTTTTTT
TRBV11-2	NA	TRBJ2-5	TRBD2	CASSSFPHLAGGETQYF	TGTGCCAGCAGCTCCTTTCCTCATCTAGCGGGAGGAGAGACCCAGTACTTC
TRBV27	many	TRBJ2-7	TRBD2	CASRSLAGVQQYF	TGTGCCAGCAGATCCCTAGCGGGAGTCCAGCAGTACTTC
TRBV6-1	many	TRBJ1-5	NA	CASSEMGNQPQHF	TGTGCCAGCAGTGAAATGGGGAATCAGCCCCAGCATTTT
TRBV19	many	TRBJ2-5	TRBD2	CASSSPGTTKETQYF	TGTGCCAGTAGTTCCCCCGGGACTACGAAAGAGACCCAGTACTTC
TRBV7-3	many	TRBJ1-1	NA	CASRGQPNTEAFF	TGTGCCAGCAGAGGACAGCCGAACACTGAAGCTTTCTTT
TRBV2	many	TRBJ2-2	TRBD2	CASSRLAGRAGELFF	TGTGCCAGCAGTAGACTAGCGGGTAGGGCCGGGGAGCTGTTTTTT
TRBV6-1	many	TRBJ2-7	NA	CASRDRHLPEQYF	TGTGCCAGCAGGGATCGACACCTTCCCGAACAGTACTTC
TRBV6-1	many	TRBJ2-7	TRBD1	CASTKFPGQGTYEQYF	TGTGCCAGCACCAAATTCCCGGGACAGGGGACCTACGAGCAGTACTTC
TRBV7-2	many	TRBJ1-2	NA	CASSPGLAYGYTF	TGTGCCAGCAGCCCTGGGTTGGCTTATGGCTACACCTTC
TRBV6-2/TRBV6-3	many	TRBJ2-3	NA	CASNHPDTQYF	TGTGCCAGCAACCACCCAGATACGCAGTATTTT
TRBV12-3/TRBV12-4	many	TRBJ1-1	NA	CASIRDRMNTEAFF	TGTGCCAGCATCCGAGACAGAATGAACACTGAAGCTTTCTTT
TRBV29-1	many	TRBJ2-1	TRBD2	CSAELAGIDEQFF	TGCAGCGCAGAACTAGCGGGAATCGATGAGCAGTTCTTC
TRBV2	many	TRBJ2-1	NA	CASMKESSYNEQFF	TGTGCCAGCATGAAGGAGAGCTCCTACAATGAGCAGTTCTTC
TRBV7-9	many	TRBJ2-1	NA	CASGARGPWHEQFF	TGTGCCAGCGGGGCAAGGGGTCCGTGGCATGAGCAGTTCTTC
TRBV3-1	many	TRBJ2-1	TRBD2	CASSPGRNNNEQFF	TGTGCCAGCAGCCCCGGGAGGAATAACAATGAGCAGTTCTTC
TRBV6-4	many	TRBJ1-2	TRBD1	CASSDSNRGSGYGYTF	TGTGCCAGCAGTGACTCCAACAGGGGATCGGGTTATGGCTACACCTTC